The T cell receptor beta chain under discussion was sequenced for a study of blood T cell repertoires in COVID-19. About the study: T cells, B-cell-depleted T cells, or PBMCs provided the cDNA or gDNA that served as material.

In the authors' methods: Reference gene primer amplification gave nucleated cell count estimates. Profiled with immunoSEQ multiplex PCR; TCRdb holds only in-frame clones, not every one. V and J calls and clone size come straight from that table; D and trimming were deduced from the DNA. This sample carries under 130,000 clones, 89% of them seen once, and the ten largest clones take around 3.8%. Material: peripheral blood. This TCR derives from a woman in her fifties or sixties with acute or convalescent COVID-19.

The CDR3 is CASSLATEAFF. CDR3 DNA: TGTGCCAGCAGCTTGGCCACTGAAGCTTTCTTT. V and J are TRBV6-6 and TRBJ1-1; D not resolved. The CDR3 totals 11 residues. V was pared by 6 bases and J by 4 bases, with 6 bases between. Per the germline V gene, CDR1 is MNHNY and CDR2 is SVGAGI (reference sequence).